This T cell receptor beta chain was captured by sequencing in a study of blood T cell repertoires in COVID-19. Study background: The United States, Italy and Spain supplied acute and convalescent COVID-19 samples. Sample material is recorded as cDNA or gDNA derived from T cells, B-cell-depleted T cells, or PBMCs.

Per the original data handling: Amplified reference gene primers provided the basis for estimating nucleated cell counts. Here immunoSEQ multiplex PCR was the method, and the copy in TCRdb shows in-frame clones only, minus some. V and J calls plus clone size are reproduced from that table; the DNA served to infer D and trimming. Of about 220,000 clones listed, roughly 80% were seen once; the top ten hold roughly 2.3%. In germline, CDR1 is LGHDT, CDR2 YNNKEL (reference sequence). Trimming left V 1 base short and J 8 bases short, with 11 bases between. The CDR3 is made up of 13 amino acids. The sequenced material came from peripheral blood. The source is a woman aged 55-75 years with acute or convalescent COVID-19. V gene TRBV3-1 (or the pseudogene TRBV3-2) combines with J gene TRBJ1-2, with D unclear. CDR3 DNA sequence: TGTGCCAGCAGCCAAGTACCGGGGAAAGGCTACACCTTC. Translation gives CASSQVPGKGYTF.